Shown below are 29 T cell receptor beta chains from a single sample sequenced in a study of T cell repertoires in cytomegalovirus infection. Via MiXCR, TCRdb re-called the reads, giving one row per CDR3 protein. Here the sample spans around 450,000 distinct CDR3 sequences, around 11% being singletons. The source material was PBMCs. Receptor source: a human donor in good health (CMV status not recorded). Some clones in this sample may be carry-over from other donors' samples.

The sample holds many counts of this clonotype. The chain carries TRBV10-2 and TRBJ1-1; 9 nucleotides match TRBD1. Germline CDR1 reads WSHSY; CDR2 reads SAAADI. The trim removed 6 bases at V and 1 base at J, leaving 9 bases unmatched. CDR3 length: 16 amino acids. The CDR3 region has the DNA TGCGCCAGCAGAGATTTTACAGGGGGCGGGAACACTGAAGCTTTCTTT. Translated: CASRDFTGGGNTEAFF.

Only a few counts were recorded for this clonotype. The rearrangement joins TRBV11-2 to TRBJ2-2, with D maybe TRBD1 (6 bases). Germline loops: CDR1 SGHAT, CDR2 FQNNGV. The CDR3 sequence is 14 residues long. V was shortened by 4 bases and J by 7 bases, with 13 bases between the two germline ends. CDR3 DNA: TGTGCCAGCAGCTCACTGTCAGGGGTCGGGGAGCTGTTTTTT. The encoded protein is CASSSLSGVGELFF.

The rearrangement links TRBV29-1 to TRBJ2-1; a weak D match, TRBD2 (8 bases). The CDR3 is 16 residues long. Germline V lookup: CDR1 SQVTM, CDR2 ANQGSEA. V was trimmed by 2 bases and J by 6 bases, leaving 20 bases between them. CDR3 sequence reads: CSVERARGREANEQFF. CDR3 bases: TGCAGCGTTGAACGGGCGAGGGGGCGGGAGGCCAATGAGCAGTTCTTC.

V gene TRBV20-1 combines with J gene TRBJ2-1; TRBD2 matches 9 bases. V trimming: 4 bases; J trimming: 0 bases; junction bases outside the gene matches: 10. Germline V CDR1 and CDR2: DFQATT, SNEGSKA (reference sequence). This CDR3 is built from 17 residues. CDR3 DNA sequence: TGCAGTGCTATCGACCCGACTAGCGGAAGCTCCTACAATGAGCAGTTCTTC. Residues: CSAIDPTSGSSYNEQFF.

The chain's CDR3 is CASSGRGGYEQYF. CDR3 DNA sequence: TGTGCCAGCAGCGGGAGAGGGGGATACGAGCAGTACTTC. The chain joins TRBV5-6 to TRBJ2-7; TRBD1 might be the D (6 bases). The germline gives CDR1 SGHDT, CDR2 YYEEEE. With 4 bases removed from V and 4 bases from J, the gap between germline ends came to 12 bases. The CDR3 runs 13 residues.

This clonotype was detected ten times or more. The CDR3 spells CASSSERGGGSYEQYF. CDR3 coding DNA: TGTGCCAGCAGTTCCGAGCGGGGGGGGGGATCCTACGAGCAGTACTTC. V usage is TRBV12-3 or TRBV12-4 and J usage is TRBJ2-7, with 10 bases lining up with TRBD2. V gave up 4 bases and J gave up 1 base; unmatched junction bases: 7. The CDR3 extends over 16 amino acids.

The chain combines TRBV20-1 with TRBJ1-5; TRBD1 matches 7 bases. V lost 5 bases and J lost 2; bases outside the gene matches: 6. This CDR3 spans 14 amino acids. The germline V gene has CDR1 DFQATT and CDR2 SNEGSKA (reference sequence). This CDR3 reads CSAGQAIGNQPQHF. CDR3 coding DNA: TGCAGTGCTGGACAGGCTATAGGCAATCAGCCCCAGCATTTT.

The V call is TRBV29-1, the J call TRBJ2-7; the D call may be TRBD1 or TRBD2 (5 bases each). Germline assignment: CDR1 SQVTM and CDR2 ANQGSEA. With 6 bases removed from V and 0 bases from J, the gap between germline ends came to 12 bases. The CDR3 runs 13 residues. The CDR3 coding sequence is TGCAGCGTCCGGGACGGACACTCCTACGAGCAGTACTTC. Its protein is CSVRDGHSYEQYF.

This clonotype was counted many times. This chain connects TRBV30 to TRBJ2-5; 8 positions match TRBD1. Germline assignment: CDR1 GTSNPN and CDR2 SVGIG (reference sequence). This CDR3 spans 14 amino acids. The V gene end was trimmed by 3 bases and the J gene end by 4 bases; junction bases not matched to a gene: 7. DNA of the CDR3: TGTGCCTGGAGCGACCTGACAGGGGTAGAGACCCAGTACTTC. Translating it yields CAWSDLTGVETQYF.

In this sample, this clonotype turned up many times. The chain couples TRBV29-1 to TRBJ1-2, with D possibly matching TRBD1 (5 bases). Trimming took 3 bases from V and 4 from J, leaving 12 bases between them. Germline CDR1 SQVTM, CDR2 ANQGSEA. This CDR3 contains 13 residues. This chain's CDR3 is CSVEGVRGYGYTF. Here the CDR3 DNA reads TGCAGCGTTGAGGGGGTGCGAGGCTATGGCTACACCTTC.

This clonotype was recorded at least ten times. The chain uses TRBV24-1 and TRBJ2-1; the D is unclear. Trimming shortened V by 1 base and J by 9 bases, and 9 bases separated the two germline ends. This CDR3 has 13 amino acids. Germline V gene data show CDR1 as KGHDR and CDR2 as SFDVKD. The CDR3 sequence is CATSDLFRTEQFF. The CDR3 coding sequence is TGTGCCACCAGTGATTTATTCCGTACTGAGCAGTTCTTC.

This clonotype was seen ten or more times. CDR3 region: CASSSRLAVEVETQYF. In nucleotides, the CDR3 is TGTGCCAGCAGCTCCCGACTAGCGGTGGAGGTCGAGACCCAGTACTTC. The chain links TRBV7-2 to TRBJ2-5; 9 bases line up with TRBD2. CDR3 length equals 16 residues. Losses at the gene ends were 4 bases for V and 5 bases for J; bases not matched to a gene: 11. Germline V gene lookup returns CDR1 SGHTA and CDR2 FQGNSA.

This clonotype has ten or more counts. The rearrangement joins TRBV7-9 to TRBJ2-1, with TRBD2 identical over 10 bases. The CDR3 extends over 18 amino acids. Germline V lookup: CDR1 SEHNR, CDR2 FQNEAQ (reference sequence). The trim removed 5 bases at V and 5 bases at J, leaving 15 bases unmatched. The CDR3 region has the DNA TGTGCCAGCAGCCTCAACATCAATAGCGGGGGGTACCACAATGAGCAGTTCTTC. It codes for CASSLNINSGGYHNEQFF.

This clonotype was seen many times. The chain recombines TRBV12-3 or TRBV12-4 with TRBJ1-6; 10 positions match TRBD1. V gave up 6 bases and J gave up 7 bases; unmatched junction bases: 21. The CDR3 is made up of 20 amino acids. CDR3 residues: CASSPQFPGQGPFWNSPLHF. CDR3 in DNA: TGTGCCAGCAGCCCCCAGTTCCCGGGACAGGGGCCCTTTTGGAATTCACCCCTCCACTTT.

This clonotype was detected ten times or more. The chain joins TRBV11-2 to TRBJ1-4; no definite D call. V gave up 5 bases and J gave up 4 bases, with 8 bases separating them. CDR1 and CDR2 (germline): SGHAT, FQNNGV. This CDR3 is 13 amino acids long. The CDR3 reads CASSRMGNEKLFF. For the CDR3, the DNA is TGTGCCAGCAGCCGAATGGGTAATGAAAAACTGTTTTTT.

The CDR3 spells CSVEGQGPYGYTF. The CDR3 DNA reads TGCAGCGTTGAGGGACAGGGACCCTATGGCTACACCTTC. The chain has TRBV29-1 and TRBJ1-2, with 9 bases that match TRBD1. CDR1 is SQVTM and CDR2 is ANQGSEA in the germline V gene. The CDR3 runs 13 residues. The ends lost 3 bases at V and 4 bases at J; junction bases unmatched: 3. Combining the CDR3 with reference TRBV29-1 and TRBJ1-2 gives the whole variable domain SAVISQKPSRDICQRGTSLTIQCQVDSQVTMMFWYRQQPGQSLTLIATANQGSEATYESGFVIDKFPISRPNLTFSTLTVSNMSPEDSSIYLCSVEGQGPYGYTFGSGTRLTVV.

This clonotype appeared many times. The rearrangement links TRBV12-3 or TRBV12-4 to TRBJ2-7; 9 bases agree with TRBD1. V was pared by 6 bases and J by 2 bases, with 5 bases of the junction left unmatched. This CDR3 has 14 amino acids. The CDR3 sequence is CASSPTGGPYEQYF. Here the CDR3 DNA reads TGTGCCAGCAGCCCGACAGGGGGGCCCTACGAGCAGTACTTC.

This clonotype was seen ten or more times. The rearrangement links TRBV15 to TRBJ2-5; 8 nucleotides align to TRBD2. V lost 3 bases and J lost 2; bases outside the gene matches: 2. The CDR3 has 14 amino acids. Germline CDR1 and CDR2: LNHNV and YYDKDF (reference sequence). The CDR3 coding sequence is TGTGCCACCAGCAGCGCGGGGGGACAAGAGACCCAGTACTTC. This sequence encodes CATSSAGGQETQYF.

This clonotype was found many times. This rearrangement joins TRBV6-1 to TRBJ1-1; TRBD1 might be the D (5 bases). The V and J ends lost 5 bases and 4 bases respectively, with 20 bases between them. CDR1 is MNHNS and CDR2 is SASEGT in the germline V gene. The CDR3 consists of 16 residues. This CDR3 is CASSLLGAGGGTEAFF. The CDR3 DNA is TGTGCCAGCAGTCTCCTAGGGGCGGGAGGTGGCACTGAAGCTTTCTTT.

This clonotype was counted a few times. V gene TRBV29-1 combines with J gene TRBJ2-2; 8 nucleotides match TRBD2. Germline CDR1 and CDR2: SQVTM and ANQGSEA. J was trimmed by 7 bases and V by 3 bases; bases with no gene match: 10. This CDR3 is built from 15 residues. In DNA, the CDR3 is TGCAGCGTTGATGGCCCAGCGGGAGATGGCGGGGAGCTGTTTTTT. Its translation is CSVDGPAGDGGELFF.

This clonotype was recorded at least ten times. The gene calls are TRBV2 and TRBJ1-4, with 11 bases matching TRBD1. In germline, CDR1 is SNHLY, CDR2 FYNNEI. The CDR3 is made up of 15 amino acids. With 10 bases clipped from V and 2 bases from J, the junction kept 6 bases outside the gene matches. This CDR3 is CAIRGQGATNEKLFF. The CDR3 DNA follows: TGTGCCATACGAGGACAGGGGGCGACTAATGAAAAACTGTTTTTT.

This clonotype was seen ten or more times. The rearrangement joins TRBV12-3 or TRBV12-4 to TRBJ1-2; possibly TRBD1 for D (5 bases). This CDR3 region has 11 residues. V dropped 5 bases and J dropped 7 bases, with 8 bases sitting between them. Here the CDR3 DNA reads TGTGCCAGCAGTCTGCAGGGTGGCTACACCTTC. This codes for CASSLQGGYTF.

There are a few counts of this clonotype. The CDR3 DNA reads as TGTGCCAGCAGCCGGGAAGGTAGCGGGGGATCTGGCGGGGAGCTGTTTTTT. This translates into CASSREGSGGSGGELFF. The V and J genes are TRBV5-4 and TRBJ2-2, with 9 bases identical to TRBD2. CDR1 SGHNT and CDR2 YYREEE come from the germline V gene (reference sequence). This CDR3 is 17 amino acids long. Trimming removed 4 bases from V and 7 bases from J; junction bases left unmatched: 14.

This clonotype has ten or more counts. This chain joins TRBV23-1 and TRBJ2-2, with 7 bases lining up with TRBD1. TRBV23-1 is reported as an ORF; its role is uncertain. This CDR3 has 16 residues. V gave up 8 bases and J gave up 0 bases; unmatched junction bases: 9. As DNA, the CDR3 is TGCGCCAGCTCCAAAGGGCAGGGGGCGAACACCGGGGAGCTGTTTTTT. The encoded protein is CASSKGQGANTGELFF.

This clonotype was detected many times. The chain uses TRBV12-3 or TRBV12-4 and TRBJ2-4; D unresolved. This CDR3 spans 15 amino acids. Trimming took off 4 bases at V and 4 bases at J, with 14 bases between the two ends. The CDR3 nucleotides read TGTGCCAGCAGTTCAAATGTCGGTCGGAAAAACATTCAGTACTTC. It translates to CASSSNVGRKNIQYF.

This clonotype showed up many times. The J gene is TRBJ1-1, the V gene TRBV5-5; tentatively, D is TRBD1 (6 bases). The V end was cut by 3 bases, the J end by 1 base, with 19 bases between. The CDR3 runs to 17 residues. Looked up from germline, CDR1 is SGHKS and CDR2 is YYEKEE (reference sequence). The CDR3 protein is CASSSSIVDRRNTEAFF. The CDR3 nucleotides are TGTGCCAGCAGCTCCTCTATAGTAGACAGGAGGAACACTGAAGCTTTCTTT.

The chain links TRBV19 to TRBJ1-2; TRBD1 matches at 7 bases. The trim removed 6 bases at V and 3 bases at J, leaving 16 bases unmatched. Germline V gives CDR1 LNHDA, CDR2 SQIVND (reference sequence). The CDR3 spans 17 residues. The CDR3 sequence is CASSPTGTLNYDYGYTF. DNA of the CDR3: TGTGCCAGTAGCCCGACAGGGACACTTAATTACGACTATGGCTACACCTTC.

In this sample, this clonotype turned up a few times. A much bigger clone sits one base away, suggesting this may be a read error. The chain is built from TRBV4-2 and TRBJ2-1; the match to TRBD2 covers 7 bases. Germline trimming cut 4 bases from V and 0 bases from J; bases unmatched to any gene: 3. The CDR3 consists of 15 residues. Germline V gene lookup returns CDR1 LGHNA and CDR2 YNFKEQ. CDR3 residues: CASSPLATSYNEQFF. CDR3 bases: TGTGCCAGCAGCCCACTAGCGACCTCCTACAATGAGCAGTTCTTC.

This clonotype was recorded at least ten times. This chain uses TRBV7-9 with TRBJ1-1, with D maybe TRBD1 (6 bases). The ends were cut back, 1 base at V and 4 bases at J, with 10 bases in the middle. CDR3 length: 14 residues. Germline V gives CDR1 SEHNR, CDR2 FQNEAQ (reference sequence). The CDR3 coding sequence is TGTGCCAGCAGCTTAGTAATAGGGGGCACTGAAGCTTTCTTT. Amino acid sequence: CASSLVIGGTEAFF.